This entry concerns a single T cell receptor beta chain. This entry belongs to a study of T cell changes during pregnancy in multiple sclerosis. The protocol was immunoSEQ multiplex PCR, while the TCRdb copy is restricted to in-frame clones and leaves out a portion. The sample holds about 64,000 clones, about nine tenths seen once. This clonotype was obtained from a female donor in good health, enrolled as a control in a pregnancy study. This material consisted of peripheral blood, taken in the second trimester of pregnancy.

DNA of the CDR3: TGTGCCAGCAGCACCAGGGTTAGCACAGATACGCAGTATTTT. It encodes CASSTRVSTDTQYF. This chain links TRBV7-9 with TRBJ2-3; a possible D gene is TRBD1 (5 bases). Germline values: CDR1 SEHNR, CDR2 FQNEAQ (reference sequence). The germline V and J ends were trimmed by 5 bases and 0 bases, with 9 bases remaining between them. The CDR3 has 14 residues.